Below are 2 T cell receptor beta chains sequenced from a single sample in a study of cytomegalovirus exposure and HLA in healthy donors (dated by TCRdb to the late 2010s). Library construction relied on the immunoSEQ multiplex PCR assay. A mixture of 60 forward primers for TCR Vbeta segments and 13 reverse primers for TCR Jbeta segments was used in the multiplex PCR. Entries here come from immuneACCESS through TCRdb and include only in-frame sequences with V and J called. Some clones fail to appear in such tables; in the studies checked, an unresolved V gene covers under half of the shortfall, and the cause of the remainder is unknown. This sample lists about 110,000 clones; approximately 86% were detected once. The ten biggest clones cover more than 1.5% of the sample. Sample: PBMCs. The receptors stem from a man aged 40-55 years in good health and CMV-seronegative.

V is TRBV5-4 and J is TRBJ1-2, with 9 positions matching TRBD1. V trimming: 7 bases; J trimming: 5 bases; junction bases outside the gene matches: 12. The CDR3 runs to 15 residues. Looked up from germline, CDR1 is SGHNT and CDR2 is YYREEE (reference sequence). The CDR3 nucleotides are TGTGCCAGCTCTGGAGGAGGACAGGGGTTTTATGGCTACACCTTC. Amino acids: CASSGGGQGFYGYTF.

This chain uses TRBV6-5 with TRBJ1-4; the match to TRBD1 covers 8 bases. The V segment lost 6 bases and the J segment 5 bases; nucleotides outside the gene matches: 5. Per the germline V gene, CDR1 is MNHEY and CDR2 is SVGAGI. This CDR3 region has 14 residues. Here the CDR3 DNA reads TGTGCCAGCAGCCGACGACAGGGGAATGAAAAACTGTTTTTT. Encoded protein: CASSRRQGNEKLFF.